Listed here is a single T cell receptor beta chain. The data were produced by immunoSEQ multiplex PCR, yet TCRdb's version contains in-frame clones alone and is incomplete. Of about 40,000 clones in the sample, 94% were seen once. CDR1 and CDR2 from the germline V gene are SNHLY and FYNNEI. V was pared by 5 bases and J by 4 bases, with 3 bases of the junction left unmatched. The CDR3 has 14 amino acids. The data belong to a study of T cells in tuberculosis. Tuberculin skin test and IGRA determined adolescents' latent tuberculosis status at entry. This clonotype was sampled from a donor aged 10-35 years with latent tuberculosis or without tuberculosis infection. Some clones in this sample may be carry-over from other donors' samples. This chain joins TRBV2 and TRBJ1-1; 11 bases match TRBD1. The sequenced sample consisted of PBMCs. The CDR3 loop is CASSPGTGGTEAFF. CDR3 in DNA: TGTGCCAGCAGTCCCGGGACAGGGGGCACTGAAGCTTTCTTT.